The clone carrying this T cell receptor (beta chain) was counted between two and nine times. Its cognate antigen is unknown. This sample was included in a study of CD8+ T cells in alopecia areata. On the study more broadly: Treated patients received oral tofacitinib, 5 to 10 mg twice daily. Overall study findings and caveats: Clonality was higher in lesional than normal scalp, especially in alopecia totalis/universalis.

A FACSAria was used to sort CD4+ and CD8+ T cells. These cells came from PBMCs. Extracted RNA was reverse transcribed into cDNA, the sequencing template. The assay was immunoSEQ multiplex PCR, and TCRdb's table has in-frame clones only and misses some. The sample lists some 210,000 clones; approximately 52% were seen once. This CDR3 is built from 14 residues. The ends lost 8 bases at V and 5 bases at J; junction bases unmatched: 6. Germline loops: CDR1 SGDLS, CDR2 YYNGEE. This chain joins TRBV9 and TRBJ2-2; 10 positions agree with TRBD1. Sequenced here: CD4+ T cells sorted from blood, sampled at week 0. The sequence derives from a human donor with alopecia areata. The CDR3 sequence: CASTRTGGTGELFF. As DNA, the CDR3 is TGTGCCAGTACCCGGACAGGGGGTACCGGGGAGCTGTTTTTT.